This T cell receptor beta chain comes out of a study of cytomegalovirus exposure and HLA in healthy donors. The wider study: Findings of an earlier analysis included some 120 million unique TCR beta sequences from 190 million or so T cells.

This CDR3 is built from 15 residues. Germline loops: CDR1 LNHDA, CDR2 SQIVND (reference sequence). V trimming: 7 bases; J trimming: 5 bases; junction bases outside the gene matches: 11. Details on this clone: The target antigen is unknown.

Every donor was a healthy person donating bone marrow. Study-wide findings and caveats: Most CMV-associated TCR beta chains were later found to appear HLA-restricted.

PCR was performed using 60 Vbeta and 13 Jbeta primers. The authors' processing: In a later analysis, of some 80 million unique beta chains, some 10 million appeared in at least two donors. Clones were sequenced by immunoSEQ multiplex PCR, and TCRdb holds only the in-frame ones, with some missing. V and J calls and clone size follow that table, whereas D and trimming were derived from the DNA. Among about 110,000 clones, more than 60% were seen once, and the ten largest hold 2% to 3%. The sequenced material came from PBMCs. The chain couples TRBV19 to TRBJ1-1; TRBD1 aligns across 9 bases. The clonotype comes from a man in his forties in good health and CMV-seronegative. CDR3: CASIPGQGRRTEAFF. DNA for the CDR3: TGTGCCAGTATACCGGGACAGGGAAGACGGACTGAAGCTTTCTTT. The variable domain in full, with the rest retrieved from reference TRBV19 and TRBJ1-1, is DGGITQSPKYLFRKEGQNVTLSCEQNLNHDAMYWYRQDPGQGLRLIYYSQIVNDFQKGDIAEGYSVSREKKESFPLTVTSAQKNPTAFYLCASIPGQGRRTEAFFGQGTRLTVV.